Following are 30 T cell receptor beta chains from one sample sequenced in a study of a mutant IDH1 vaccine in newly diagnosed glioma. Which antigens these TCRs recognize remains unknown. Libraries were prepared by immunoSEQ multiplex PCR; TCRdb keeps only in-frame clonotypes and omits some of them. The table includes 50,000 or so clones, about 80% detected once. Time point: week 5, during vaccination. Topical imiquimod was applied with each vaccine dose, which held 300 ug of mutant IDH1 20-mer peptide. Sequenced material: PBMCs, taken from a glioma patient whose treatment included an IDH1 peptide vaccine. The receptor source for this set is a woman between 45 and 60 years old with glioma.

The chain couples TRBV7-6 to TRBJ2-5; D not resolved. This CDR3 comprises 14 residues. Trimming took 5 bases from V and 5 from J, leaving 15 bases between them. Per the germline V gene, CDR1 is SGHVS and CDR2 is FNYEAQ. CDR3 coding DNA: TGTGCCAGCAGCGTTAGTGGGTCTAGGGAGACCCAGTACTTC. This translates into CASSVSGSRETQYF.

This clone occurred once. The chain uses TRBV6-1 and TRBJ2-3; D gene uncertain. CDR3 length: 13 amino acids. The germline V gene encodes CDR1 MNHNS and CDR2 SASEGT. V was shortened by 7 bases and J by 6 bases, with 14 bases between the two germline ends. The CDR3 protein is CASTSGGLDTQYF. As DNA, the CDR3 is TGTGCCAGCACCTCCGGTGGGTTGGATACGCAGTATTTT.

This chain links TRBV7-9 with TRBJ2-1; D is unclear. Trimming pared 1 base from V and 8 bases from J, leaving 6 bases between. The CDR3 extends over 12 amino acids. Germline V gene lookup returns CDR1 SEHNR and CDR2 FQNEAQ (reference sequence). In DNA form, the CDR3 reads TGTGCCAGCAGCTTAGTCGGATATGAGCAGTTCTTC. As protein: CASSLVGYEQFF.

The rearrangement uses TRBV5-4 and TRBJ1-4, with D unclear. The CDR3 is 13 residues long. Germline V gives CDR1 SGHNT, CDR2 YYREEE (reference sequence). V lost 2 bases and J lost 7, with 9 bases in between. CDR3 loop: CASSLDRAEKLFF. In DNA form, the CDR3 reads TGTGCCAGCAGCTTAGATAGGGCTGAAAAACTGTTTTTT.

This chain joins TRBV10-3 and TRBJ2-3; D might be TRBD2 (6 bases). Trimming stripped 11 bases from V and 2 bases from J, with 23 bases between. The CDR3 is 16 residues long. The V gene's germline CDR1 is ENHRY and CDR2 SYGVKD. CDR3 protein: CAVRAGMGVTTDTQYF. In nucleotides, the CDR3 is TGTGCCGTTCGGGCGGGAATGGGGGTTACCACAGATACGCAGTATTTT.

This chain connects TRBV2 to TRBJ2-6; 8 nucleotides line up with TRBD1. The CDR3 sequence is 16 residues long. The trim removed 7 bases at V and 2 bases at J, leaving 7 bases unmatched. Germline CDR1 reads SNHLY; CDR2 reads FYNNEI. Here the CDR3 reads CASTNSTGAGANVLTF. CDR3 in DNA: TGTGCCAGCACCAACTCGACAGGGGCTGGGGCCAACGTCCTGACTTTC.

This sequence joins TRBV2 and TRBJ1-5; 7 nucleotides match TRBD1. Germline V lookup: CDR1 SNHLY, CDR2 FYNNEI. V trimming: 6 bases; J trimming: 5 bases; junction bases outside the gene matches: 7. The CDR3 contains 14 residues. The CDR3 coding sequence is TGTGCCAGCAGAGTCGGGCAGGGGGATCAGCCCCAGCATTTT. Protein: CASRVGQGDQPQHF.

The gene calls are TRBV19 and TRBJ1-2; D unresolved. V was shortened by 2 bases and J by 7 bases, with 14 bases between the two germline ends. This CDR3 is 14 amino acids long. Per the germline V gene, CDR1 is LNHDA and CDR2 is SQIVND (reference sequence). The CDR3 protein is CASSISGGGLGYTF. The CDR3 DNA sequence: TGTGCCAGTAGTATAAGTGGCGGCGGACTTGGCTACACCTTC.

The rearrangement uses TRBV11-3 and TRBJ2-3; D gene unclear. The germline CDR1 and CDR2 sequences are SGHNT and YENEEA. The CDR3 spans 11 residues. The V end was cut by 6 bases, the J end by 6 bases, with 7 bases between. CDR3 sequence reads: CASSKIDTQYF. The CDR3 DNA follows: TGTGCCAGCAGTAAGATCGATACGCAGTATTTT.

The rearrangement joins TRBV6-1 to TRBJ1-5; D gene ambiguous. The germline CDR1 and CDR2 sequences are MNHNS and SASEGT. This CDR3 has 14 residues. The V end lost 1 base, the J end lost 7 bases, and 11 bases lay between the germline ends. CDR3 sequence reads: CASSEEPASQPQHF. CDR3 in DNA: TGTGCCAGCAGTGAAGAACCTGCTTCCCAGCCCCAGCATTTT.

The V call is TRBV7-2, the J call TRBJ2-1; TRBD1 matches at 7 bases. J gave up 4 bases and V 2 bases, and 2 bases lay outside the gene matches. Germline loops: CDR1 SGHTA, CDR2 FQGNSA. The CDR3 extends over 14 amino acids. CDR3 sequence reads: CASSLPDRYNEQFF. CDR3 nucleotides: TGTGCCAGCAGCTTACCGGACAGGTACAATGAGCAGTTCTTC.

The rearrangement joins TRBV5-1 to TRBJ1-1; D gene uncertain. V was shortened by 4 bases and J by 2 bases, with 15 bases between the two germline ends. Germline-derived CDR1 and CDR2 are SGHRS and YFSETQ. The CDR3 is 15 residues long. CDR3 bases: TGCGCCAGCAGCGGGGTGAACCTTGGCAACACTGAAGCTTTCTTT. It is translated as CASSGVNLGNTEAFF.

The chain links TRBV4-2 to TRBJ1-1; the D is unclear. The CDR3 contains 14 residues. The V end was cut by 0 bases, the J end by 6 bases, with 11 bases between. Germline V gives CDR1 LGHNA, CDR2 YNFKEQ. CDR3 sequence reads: CASSQEKGGAEAFF. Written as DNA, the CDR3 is TGTGCCAGCAGCCAAGAAAAGGGCGGGGCTGAAGCTTTCTTT.

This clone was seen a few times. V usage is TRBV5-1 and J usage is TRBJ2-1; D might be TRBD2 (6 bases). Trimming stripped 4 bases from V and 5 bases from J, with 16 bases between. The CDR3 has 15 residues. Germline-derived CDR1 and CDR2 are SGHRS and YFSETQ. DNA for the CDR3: TGCGCCAGCAGCGCCGGAGGGACGGCGGACAATGAGCAGTTCTTC. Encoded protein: CASSAGGTADNEQFF. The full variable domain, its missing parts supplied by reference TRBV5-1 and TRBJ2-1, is KAGVTQTPRYLIKTRGQQVTLSCSPISGHRSVSWYQQTPGQGLQFLFEYFSETQRNKGNFPGRFSGRQFSNSRSEMNVSTLELGDSALYLCASSAGGTADNEQFFGPGTRLTVL.

CDR3: CASSSEQGRHQPQHF. In nucleotides, the CDR3 is TGTGCCAGCAGCTCGGAACAGGGGCGCCATCAGCCCCAGCATTTT. This chain joins TRBV7-9 and TRBJ1-5; TRBD1 agrees at 7 bases. The CDR3 length is 15 residues. V trimming: 4 bases; J trimming: 5 bases; junction bases outside the gene matches: 8. Germline V gene sequence: CDR1 SEHNR, CDR2 FQNEAQ (reference sequence).

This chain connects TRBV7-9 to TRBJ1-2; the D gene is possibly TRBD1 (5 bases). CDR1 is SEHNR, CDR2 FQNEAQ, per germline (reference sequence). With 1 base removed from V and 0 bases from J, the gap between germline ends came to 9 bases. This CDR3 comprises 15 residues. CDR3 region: CASSLGGGANYGYTF. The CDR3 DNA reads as TGTGCCAGCAGCTTAGGGGGGGGTGCTAACTATGGCTACACCTTC.

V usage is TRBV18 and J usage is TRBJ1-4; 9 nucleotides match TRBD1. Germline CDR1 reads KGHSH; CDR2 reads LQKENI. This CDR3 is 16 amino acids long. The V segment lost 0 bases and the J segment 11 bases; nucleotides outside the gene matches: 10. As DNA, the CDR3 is TGTGCCAGCTCACCACCGAGCACAGGGGGCTTCGGGAAACTGTTTTTT. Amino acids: CASSPPSTGGFGKLFF.

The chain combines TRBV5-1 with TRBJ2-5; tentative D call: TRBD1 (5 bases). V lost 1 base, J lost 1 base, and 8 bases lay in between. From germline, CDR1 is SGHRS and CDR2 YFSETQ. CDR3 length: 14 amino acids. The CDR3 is CASSLQDIQETQYF. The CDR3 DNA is TGCGCCAGCAGCTTGCAGGACATCCAAGAGACCCAGTACTTC.

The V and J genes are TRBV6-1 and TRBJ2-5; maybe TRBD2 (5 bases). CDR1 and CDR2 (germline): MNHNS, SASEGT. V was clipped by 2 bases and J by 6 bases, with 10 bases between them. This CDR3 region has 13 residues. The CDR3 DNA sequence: TGTGCCAGCAGTGAACCGGGGAGCAAGACCCAGTACTTC. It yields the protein CASSEPGSKTQYF.

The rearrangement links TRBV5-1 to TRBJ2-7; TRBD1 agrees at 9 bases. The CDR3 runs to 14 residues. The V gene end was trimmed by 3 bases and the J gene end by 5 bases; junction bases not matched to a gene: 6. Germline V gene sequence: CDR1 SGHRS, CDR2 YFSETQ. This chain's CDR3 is CASSSGQGIHEQYF. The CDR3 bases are TGCGCCAGCAGCTCGGGACAGGGCATACACGAGCAGTACTTC.

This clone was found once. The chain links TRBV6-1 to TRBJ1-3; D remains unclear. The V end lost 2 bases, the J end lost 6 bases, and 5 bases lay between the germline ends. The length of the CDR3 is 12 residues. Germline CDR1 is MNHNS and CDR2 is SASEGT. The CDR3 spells CASSEWVNTIYF. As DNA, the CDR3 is TGTGCCAGCAGTGAATGGGTAAACACCATATATTTT.

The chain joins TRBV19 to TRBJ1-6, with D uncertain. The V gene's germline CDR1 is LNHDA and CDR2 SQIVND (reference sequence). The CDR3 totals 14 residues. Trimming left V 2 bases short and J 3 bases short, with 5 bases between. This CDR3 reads CASSIRYYNSPLHF. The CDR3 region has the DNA TGTGCCAGTAGTATAAGGTACTATAATTCACCCCTCCACTTT.

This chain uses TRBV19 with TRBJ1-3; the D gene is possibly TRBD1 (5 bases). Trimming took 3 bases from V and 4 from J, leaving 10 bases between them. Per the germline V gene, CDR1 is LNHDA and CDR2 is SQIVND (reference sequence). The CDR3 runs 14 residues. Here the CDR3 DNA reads TGTGCCAGTAGTATTAAGGGGAACGGAAACACCATATATTTT. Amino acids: CASSIKGNGNTIYF.

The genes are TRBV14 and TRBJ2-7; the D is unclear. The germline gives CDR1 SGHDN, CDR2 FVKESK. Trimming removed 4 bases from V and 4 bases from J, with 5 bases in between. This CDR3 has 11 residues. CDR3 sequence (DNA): TGTGCCAGCAGCCTCAGGTACGAGCAGTACTTC. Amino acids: CASSLRYEQYF. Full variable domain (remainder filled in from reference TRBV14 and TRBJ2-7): EAGVTQFPSHSVIEKGQTVTLRCDPISGHDNLYWYRRVMGKEIKFLLHFVKESKQDESGMPNNRFLAERTGGTYSTLKVQPAELEDSGVYFCASSLRYEQYFGPGTRLTVT.

CDR3 DNA sequence: TGTGCGGGGGGTACAGCGGGGGGTGGGGCCTACAATGAGCAGTTCTTC. Encoded protein: CAGGTAGGGAYNEQFF. The chain combines TRBV30 with TRBJ2-1; 9 bases fit TRBD2. The CDR3 is made up of 16 amino acids. The germline gives CDR1 GTSNPN, CDR2 SVGIG (reference sequence).

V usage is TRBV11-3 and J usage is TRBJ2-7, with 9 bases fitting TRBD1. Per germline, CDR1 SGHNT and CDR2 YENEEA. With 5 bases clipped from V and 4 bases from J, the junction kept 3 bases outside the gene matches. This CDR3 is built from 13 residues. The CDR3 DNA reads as TGTGCCAGCAGCGGGACAGGGCGATACGAGCAGTACTTC. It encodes CASSGTGRYEQYF.

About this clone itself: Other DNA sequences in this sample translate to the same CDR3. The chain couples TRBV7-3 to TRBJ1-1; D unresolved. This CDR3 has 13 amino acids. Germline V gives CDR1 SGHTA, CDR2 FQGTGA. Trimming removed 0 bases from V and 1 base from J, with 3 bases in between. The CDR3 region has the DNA TGTGCCAGCAGCTTAACGACGAACACTGAAGCTTTCTTT. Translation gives CASSLTTNTEAFF.

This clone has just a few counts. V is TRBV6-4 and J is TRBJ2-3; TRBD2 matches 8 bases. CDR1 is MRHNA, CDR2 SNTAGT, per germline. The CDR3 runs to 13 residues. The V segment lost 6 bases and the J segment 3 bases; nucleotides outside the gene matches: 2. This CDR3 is CASSGGATDTQYF. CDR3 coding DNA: TGTGCCAGCAGCGGGGGGGCAACAGATACGCAGTATTTT.

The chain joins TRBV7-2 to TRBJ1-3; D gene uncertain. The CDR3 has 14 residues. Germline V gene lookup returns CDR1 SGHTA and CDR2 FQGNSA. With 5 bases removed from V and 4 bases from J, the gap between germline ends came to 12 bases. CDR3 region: CASSDWPYGNTIYF. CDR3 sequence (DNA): TGTGCCAGCAGCGACTGGCCCTACGGAAACACCATATATTTT.

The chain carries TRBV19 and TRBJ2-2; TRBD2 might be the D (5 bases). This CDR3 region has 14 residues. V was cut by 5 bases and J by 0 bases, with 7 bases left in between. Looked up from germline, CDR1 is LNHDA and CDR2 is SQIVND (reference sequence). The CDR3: CASSPGTNTGELFF. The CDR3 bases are TGTGCCAGTAGTCCGGGGACGAACACCGGGGAGCTGTTTTTT. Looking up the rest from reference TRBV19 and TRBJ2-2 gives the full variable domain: DGGITQSPKYLFRKEGQNVTLSCEQNLNHDAMYWYRQDPGQGLRLIYYSQIVNDFQKGDIAEGYSVSREKKESFPLTVTSAQKNPTAFYLCASSPGTNTGELFFGEGSRLTVL.